What follows are 9 T cell receptor beta chains derived from one specimen sequenced in a study of T cell responses to AZD1222 COVID-19 vaccine. Sequencing was performed with immunoSEQ multiplex PCR; in TCRdb, only in-frame clones are kept and a portion is missing. Of 150,000 to 200,000 clones listed, 90% to 95% are singletons. Sequences were derived from peripheral blood, sampled on day 0 of AZD1222 vaccination. The receptor source for this set is an adult in good health.

This rearrangement joins TRBV9 to TRBJ2-7; D possibly corresponds to TRBD1 (6 bases). Germline V gives CDR1 SGDLS, CDR2 YYNGEE. The CDR3 sequence is 15 residues long. The V end was cut by 6 bases, the J end by 1 base, with 17 bases between. The CDR3 region has the DNA TGTGCCAGCAACCCGACAGGTTCACCTTCCTACGAGCAGTACTTC. This gives the protein CASNPTGSPSYEQYF.

This chain joins TRBV5-1 and TRBJ2-3; 9 nucleotides match TRBD2. V lost 3 bases to trimming and J lost 6 bases; unmatched junction nucleotides: 8. The CDR3 length is 15 residues. The germline gives CDR1 SGHRS, CDR2 YFSETQ. The chain's CDR3 is CASSYGTSRSDTQYF. The CDR3 bases are TGCGCCAGCAGCTACGGGACTAGCCGGTCTGATACGCAGTATTTT.

The chain recombines TRBV10-3 with TRBJ1-3; D call uncertain. In germline, CDR1 is ENHRY, CDR2 SYGVKD. V gave up 0 bases and J gave up 10 bases, with 13 bases separating them. This CDR3 region has 14 residues. The CDR3 DNA is TGTGCCATCAGTGAGTCACTGGGAATAAGGACCATATATTTT. Translating gives CAISESLGIRTIYF.

The gene calls are TRBV10-3 and TRBJ1-1, with D perhaps matching TRBD1 (5 bases). Trimming cost V 6 bases and J 1 base, with 9 bases left between them. Germline V gene sequence: CDR1 ENHRY, CDR2 SYGVKD. This CDR3 spans 13 amino acids. The CDR3: CAIRWGENTEAFF. Here the CDR3 DNA reads TGTGCCATCAGGTGGGGGGAGAACACTGAAGCTTTCTTT.

The chain carries TRBV6-6 and TRBJ2-7; D remains unclear. Trimming pared 7 bases from V and 2 bases from J, leaving 18 bases between. CDR1 MNHNY and CDR2 SVGAGI come from the germline V gene (reference sequence). This CDR3 spans 15 amino acids. CDR3 DNA sequence: TGTGCCAGCACCCTCAGCCGCCGGACCACCTACGAGCAGTACTTC. Protein product: CASTLSRRTTYEQYF.

This clone was found once. The chain carries TRBV11-2 and TRBJ2-7; D is unresolved. The CDR3 has 14 residues. Trimming removed 1 base from V and 0 bases from J, with 7 bases in between. CDR1 and CDR2 from the germline V gene are SGHAT and FQNNGV. This CDR3 reads CASSLGPTSYEQYF. The DNA of the CDR3 is TGTGCCAGCAGCTTAGGCCCAACCTCCTACGAGCAGTACTTC.

The CDR3 nucleotides are TGTGCCAGCAGCGGCTTAGGGGTTGACACTGAAGCTTTCTTT. Its translation: CASSGLGVDTEAFF. The V and J genes are TRBV6-5 and TRBJ1-1; maybe TRBD1 (5 bases). V shed 6 bases and J shed 3 bases, with 14 bases lying between them. The CDR3 length is 14 residues. In germline, CDR1 is MNHEY, CDR2 SVGAGI.

The rearrangement links TRBV24-1 to TRBJ1-2; D is undetermined. Trimming pared 2 bases from V and 8 bases from J, leaving 8 bases between. Germline lookup yields CDR1 KGHDR and CDR2 SFDVKD. This CDR3 comprises 12 residues. This chain's CDR3 is CATSDSEWGYTF. The CDR3 nucleotides are TGTGCCACCAGTGATTCCGAGTGGGGCTACACCTTC.

The chain links TRBV4-2 to TRBJ2-2, with 8 bases that match TRBD2. This CDR3 has 17 amino acids. The junction had 11 bases not matched to a gene; V was cut back by 4 bases and J by 4 bases. Per the germline V gene, CDR1 is LGHNA and CDR2 is YNFKEQ. The CDR3 sequence is CASSPGGGGRITGELFF. CDR3 bases: TGTGCCAGCAGCCCTGGAGGCGGGGGGCGGATCACCGGGGAGCTGTTTTTT.